This T cell receptor beta chain was recorded in a study of monozygotic twins with inflammatory bowel disease. Germline V CDR1 and CDR2: MNHEY, SMNVEV (reference sequence). There are 16 residues in the CDR3. For each CDR3 protein, TCRdb gives one entry from its re-call of the 5' RACE reads, without DNA. The listing records 400,000 to 500,000 distinct CDR3 sequences. Source material: blood. This clonotype was obtained from a human donor with ulcerative colitis or Crohn's disease, or a healthy co-twin of an affected twin (not recorded which). The J gene is TRBJ2-1, the V gene TRBV27; TCRdb returns TRBD2, unconfirmable since there is no DNA. The CDR3 protein is CASRPTSGGSYNEQFF.